Sequencing of this T cell receptor beta chain was carried out in a study of Graves' ophthalmopathy and Graves' hyperthyroidism. Study information: Stable hyperthyroidism meant no ophthalmopathy within 18 months of follow-up.

CDR3 regions of TCR beta were amplified from RNA transcripts. First-round RT-PCR employed HTBI primers, with a second-round multiplex PCR after it. In TCRdb, the multiplex PCR reads were re-called with MiXCR into one record per CDR3 protein. The sample consists of some 1.1 million distinct CDR3 sequences, 35% to 40% of them appearing once. Study-wide results and limits: Cross-validated, the 13-signature model showed 87.88%/81.08% sensitivity/specificity, and 80%/75% in the test set. Blood shared most expanded thyroid clonotypes above 0.001 frequency.

Exclusion covered patients with other autoimmune diseases or uncontrolled infections (as well as pregnancy or lactation). Germline CDR1 reads KGHSH; CDR2 reads LQKENI. V was trimmed by 3 bases and J by 7 bases, leaving 13 bases between them. This CDR3 is built from 13 residues. This clonotype was recorded a few times. Its antigen is unknown. The chain uses TRBV18 and TRBJ2-7; D call uncertain. The receptor's source is an adult man with Graves' hyperthyroidism. Sequenced sample: peripheral blood or thyroid tissue (not recorded which). For the CDR3, the DNA is TGTGCCAGCTCACCGGGCCTAAAGGAGGAGCAGTACTTC. Its translation is CASSPGLKEEQYF.